The 11 T cell receptor beta chains in this list originate from one sample, sequenced in a study of T-cell reconstitution after alpha-beta-depleted transplantation in children. Preparation of the TCRbeta library used unique molecular identifiers. Using its own MiXCR run on the PCR reads, TCRdb lists one record per CDR3 protein. The sample lists hundreds of thousands of distinct CDR3 sequences, just under 8.5% occurring once. Material: PBMCs, mostly from graft donor cells, obtained 180 days after TCRalphabeta/CD19-depleted stem cell transplant. All receptors come from a male patient aged 10-17 years who had a stem cell transplant for acute lymphoblastic leukemia, so the T cells may come from the graft donor.

This clonotype was counted ten times or more. This chain joins TRBV7-8 and TRBJ1-2, with no clear D. Trimming took 4 bases from V and 4 from J, leaving 16 bases between them. Germline assignment: CDR1 SGHVS and CDR2 FQNEAQ. The CDR3 is 15 amino acids. The CDR3 DNA sequence: TGTGCCAGCAGCTACTCCGAGGCCTCCAGCTATGGCTACACCTTC. Translation: CASSYSEASSYGYTF. Full variable domain (missing parts from reference TRBV7-8 and TRBJ1-2): GAGVSQSPRYKVAKRGQDVALRCDPISGHVSLFWYQQALGQGPEFLTYFQNEAQLDKSGLPSDRFFAERPEGSVSTLKIQRTQQEDSAVYLCASSYSEASSYGYTFGSGTRLTVV.

In this sample, this clonotype turned up many times. V is TRBV5-1 and J is TRBJ2-7; D gene unclear. The CDR3 totals 13 residues. Trimming cost V 4 bases and J 2 bases, with 10 bases left between them. Per germline, CDR1 SGHRS and CDR2 YFSETQ. The CDR3 loop reads CASSPTRTYEQYF. In DNA, the CDR3 is TGCGCCAGCAGCCCGACCAGGACCTACGAGCAGTACTTC.

This clonotype counts as medium-sized. The V call is TRBV5-1, the J call TRBJ1-5; D is perhaps TRBD1 (6 bases). This CDR3 comprises 15 residues. Germline V gives CDR1 SGHRS, CDR2 YFSETQ. With 0 bases removed from V and 4 bases from J, the gap between germline ends came to 11 bases. This CDR3 is CASSLAGQKNQPQHF. For the CDR3, the DNA is TGCGCCAGCAGCTTGGCCGGACAGAAGAATCAGCCCCAGCATTTT. The whole variable domain, filled in from reference TRBV5-1 and TRBJ1-5, reads KAGVTQTPRYLIKTRGQQVTLSCSPISGHRSVSWYQQTPGQGLQFLFEYFSETQRNKGNFPGRFSGRQFSNSRSEMNVSTLELGDSALYLCASSLAGQKNQPQHFGDGTRLSIL.

This clonotype occurred many times. The chain has TRBV12-3 or TRBV12-4 and TRBJ1-6, with 9 bases that match TRBD1. The CDR3 has 14 amino acids. Trimming took 6 bases from V and 7 from J; bases not matched to a gene: 4. The CDR3 protein is CASSQDRGNSPLHF. The CDR3 bases are TGTGCCAGCAGCCAGGACAGGGGAAATTCACCCCTCCACTTT.

In this sample, this clonotype turned up many times. The rearrangement links TRBV7-8 to TRBJ1-5; 8 nucleotides match TRBD1. J was trimmed by 9 bases and V by 1 base; bases with no gene match: 8. This CDR3 comprises 15 residues. Germline V gives CDR1 SGHVS, CDR2 FQNEAQ. The CDR3 sequence is CASSLGPGGFPPQHF. The CDR3 DNA reads as TGTGCCAGCAGCTTAGGGCCAGGGGGCTTTCCGCCCCAGCATTTT. Based on the CDR3 plus reference TRBV7-8 and TRBJ1-5, the full variable domain is GAGVSQSPRYKVAKRGQDVALRCDPISGHVSLFWYQQALGQGPEFLTYFQNEAQLDKSGLPSDRFFAERPEGSVSTLKIQRTQQEDSAVYLCASSLGPGGFPPQHFGDGTRLSIL.

The V gene is TRBV6-1, the J gene TRBJ2-2, with 7 positions matching TRBD1. The CDR3 sequence is 15 residues long. The germline CDR1 and CDR2 sequences are MNHNS and SASEGT. V lost 9 bases, J lost 3 bases, and 10 bases stayed unmatched. The DNA for the CDR3 is TGTGCCAGTTCGGCTCGACAGGGTTACACCGGGGAGCTGTTTTTT. Its protein is CASSARQGYTGELFF.

A note on this clonotype: This may come from a read error, since a much larger clone is one base off. The chain links TRBV20-1 to TRBJ2-7, with 9 positions matching TRBD1. This CDR3 region has 16 residues. Germline values: CDR1 DFQATT, CDR2 SNEGSKA (reference sequence). DNA of the CDR3: TGCAGTGCTACCTCAAGCCCACAGGGGGCGCGATACGAGCGGTACTTC. Protein product: CSATSSPQGARYERYF.

This clonotype was seen at least ten times. The chain is built from TRBV11-2 and TRBJ2-7; weak D call: TRBD2 (6 bases). Trimming left V 0 bases short and J 4 bases short, with 19 bases between. The CDR3 consists of 17 residues. Germline lookup yields CDR1 SGHAT and CDR2 FQNNGV. CDR3 sequence reads: CASSLDRGLVLNYEQYF. DNA of the CDR3: TGTGCCAGCAGCTTAGATAGGGGACTGGTACTTAATTACGAGCAGTACTTC.

This clonotype has ten or more counts. The chain couples TRBV11-2 to TRBJ2-7; 9 bases are shared with TRBD1. CDR3 size: 14 residues. The trim removed 5 bases at V and 3 bases at J, leaving 5 bases unmatched. Germline V gives CDR1 SGHAT, CDR2 FQNNGV. CDR3: CASSLTGGVYEQYF. CDR3 nucleotide sequence: TGTGCCAGCAGCCTGACAGGGGGGGTCTACGAGCAGTACTTC.

This clonotype was recorded at least ten times. The V call is TRBV10-3, the J call TRBJ2-7; 12 bases agree with TRBD2. Unmatched junction bases numbered 5, after V lost 4 bases and J lost 4 bases. The length of the CDR3 is 15 residues. In germline, CDR1 is ENHRY, CDR2 SYGVKD. This CDR3 is CAISGRTSGKYEQYF. The CDR3 DNA is TGTGCCATCAGTGGCAGGACTAGCGGGAAATACGAGCAGTACTTC.

For this clonotype: A clone one base away is much larger, so this may be a read error. V is TRBV11-2 and J is TRBJ1-1; D not certain. Trimming removed 3 bases from V and 10 bases from J, with 18 bases in between. CDR1 is SGHAT, CDR2 FQNNGV, per germline. The CDR3 sequence is 14 residues long. The CDR3 region has the DNA TGTGCCAGCAGCTTCCGGTGGGAGCGTCGGAGAGCTTTCTTT. Translated: CASSFRWERRRAFF. Looking up the rest from reference TRBV11-2 and TRBJ1-1 gives the full variable domain: EAGVAQSPRYKIIEKRQSVAFWCNPISGHATLYWYQQILGQGPKLLIQFQNNGVVDDSQLPKDRFSAERLKGVDSTLKIQPAKLEDSAVYLCASSFRWERRRAFFGQGTRLTVV.